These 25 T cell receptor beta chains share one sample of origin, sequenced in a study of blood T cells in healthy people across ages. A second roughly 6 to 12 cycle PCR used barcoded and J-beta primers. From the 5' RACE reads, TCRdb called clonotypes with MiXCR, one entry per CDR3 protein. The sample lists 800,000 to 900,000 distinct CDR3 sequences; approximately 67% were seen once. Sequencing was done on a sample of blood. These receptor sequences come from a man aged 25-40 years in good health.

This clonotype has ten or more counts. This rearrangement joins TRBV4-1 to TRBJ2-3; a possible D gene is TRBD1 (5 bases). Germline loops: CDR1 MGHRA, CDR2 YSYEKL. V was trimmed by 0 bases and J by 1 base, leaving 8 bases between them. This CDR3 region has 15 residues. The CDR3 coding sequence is TGCGCCAGCAGCCAAGACAGGGTTGGCACAGATACGCAGTATTTT. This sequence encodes CASSQDRVGTDTQYF.

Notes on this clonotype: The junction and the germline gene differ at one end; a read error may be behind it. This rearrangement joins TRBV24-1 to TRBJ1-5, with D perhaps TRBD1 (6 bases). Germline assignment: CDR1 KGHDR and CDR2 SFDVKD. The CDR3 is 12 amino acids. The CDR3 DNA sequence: TGTGCCACGCAGGGGTCCAATCGGCCCCAGCATTTT. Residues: CATQGSNRPQHF.

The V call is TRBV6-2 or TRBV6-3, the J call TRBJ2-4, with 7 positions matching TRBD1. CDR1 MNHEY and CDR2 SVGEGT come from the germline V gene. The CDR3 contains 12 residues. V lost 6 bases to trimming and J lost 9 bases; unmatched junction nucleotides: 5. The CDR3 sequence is CASSPDRVIQYF. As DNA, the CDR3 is TGTGCCAGCAGCCCTGACAGGGTCATTCAGTACTTC.

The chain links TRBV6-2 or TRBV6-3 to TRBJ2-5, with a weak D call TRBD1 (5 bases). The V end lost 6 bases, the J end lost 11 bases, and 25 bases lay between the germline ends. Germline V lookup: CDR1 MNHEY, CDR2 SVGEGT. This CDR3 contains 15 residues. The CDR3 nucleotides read TGTGCCAGCAGCGACCCCTTCCAGGGTCGAGATGAGCAGTACTTC. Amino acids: CASSDPFQGRDEQYF.

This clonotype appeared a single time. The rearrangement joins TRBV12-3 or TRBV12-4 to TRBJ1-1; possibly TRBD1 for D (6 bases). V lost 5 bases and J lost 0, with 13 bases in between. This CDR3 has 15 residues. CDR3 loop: CASSPRTVLNTEAFF. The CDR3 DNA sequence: TGTGCCAGCAGTCCGCGGACAGTTTTGAACACTGAAGCTTTCTTT.

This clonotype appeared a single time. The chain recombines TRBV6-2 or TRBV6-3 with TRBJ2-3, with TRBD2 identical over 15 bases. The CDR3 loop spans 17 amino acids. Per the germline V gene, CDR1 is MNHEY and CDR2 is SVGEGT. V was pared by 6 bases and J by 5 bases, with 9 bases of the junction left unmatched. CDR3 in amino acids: CASSRRTSGRAGDTQYF. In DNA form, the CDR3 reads TGTGCCAGCAGCCGTAGGACTAGCGGGAGGGCCGGAGATACGCAGTATTTT.

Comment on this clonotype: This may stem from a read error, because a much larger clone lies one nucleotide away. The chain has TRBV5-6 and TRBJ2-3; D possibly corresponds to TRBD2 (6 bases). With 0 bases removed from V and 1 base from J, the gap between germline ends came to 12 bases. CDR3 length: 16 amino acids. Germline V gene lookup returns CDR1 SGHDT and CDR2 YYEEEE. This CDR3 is CASSLVTGVGTDTQYF. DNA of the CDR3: TGTGCCAGCAGCTTGGTAACGGGGGTTGGCACAGATACGCAGTATTTT.

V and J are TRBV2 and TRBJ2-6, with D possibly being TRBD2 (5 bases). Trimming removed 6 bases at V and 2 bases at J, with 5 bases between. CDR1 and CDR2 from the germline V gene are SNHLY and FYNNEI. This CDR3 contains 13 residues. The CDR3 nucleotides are TGTGCCAGCAGGAGGGCTGGGGCCAACGTCCTGACTTTC. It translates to CASRRAGANVLTF.

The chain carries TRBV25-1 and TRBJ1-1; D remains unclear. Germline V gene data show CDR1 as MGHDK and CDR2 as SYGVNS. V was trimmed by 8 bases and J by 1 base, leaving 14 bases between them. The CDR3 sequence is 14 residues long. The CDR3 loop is CASESGEWNTEAFF. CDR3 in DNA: TGTGCCAGCGAGTCTGGGGAGTGGAACACTGAAGCTTTCTTT.

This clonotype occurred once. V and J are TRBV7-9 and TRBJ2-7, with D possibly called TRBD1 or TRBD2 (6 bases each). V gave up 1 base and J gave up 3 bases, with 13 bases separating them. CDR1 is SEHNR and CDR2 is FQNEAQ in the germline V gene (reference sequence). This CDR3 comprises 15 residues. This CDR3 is CASSLEGGRNYEQYF. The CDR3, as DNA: TGTGCCAGCAGCTTAGAAGGGGGGCGCAACTACGAGCAGTACTTC.

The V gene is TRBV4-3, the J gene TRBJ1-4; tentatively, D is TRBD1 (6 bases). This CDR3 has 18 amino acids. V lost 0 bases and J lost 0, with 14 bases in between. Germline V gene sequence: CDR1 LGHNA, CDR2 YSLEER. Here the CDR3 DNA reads TGCGCCAGCAGCCAAGATCCGCGACAGGAGGCAACTAATGAAAAACTGTTTTTT. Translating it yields CASSQDPRQEATNEKLFF.

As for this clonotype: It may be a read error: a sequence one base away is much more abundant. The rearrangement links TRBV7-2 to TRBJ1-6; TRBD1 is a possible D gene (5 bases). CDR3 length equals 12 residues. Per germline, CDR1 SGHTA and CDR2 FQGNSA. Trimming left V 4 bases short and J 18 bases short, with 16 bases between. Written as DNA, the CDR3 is TGTGCCAGCAGCTCTTCGACAGACGCCAGCCACTTT. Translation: CASSSSTDASHF.

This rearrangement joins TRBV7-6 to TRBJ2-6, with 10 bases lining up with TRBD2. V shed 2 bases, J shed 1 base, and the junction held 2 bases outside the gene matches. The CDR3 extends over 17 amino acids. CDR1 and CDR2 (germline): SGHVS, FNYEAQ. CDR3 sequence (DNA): TGTGCCAGCAGCTTAACTAGCGGGGCTTCTGGGGCCAACGTCCTGACTTTC. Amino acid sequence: CASSLTSGASGANVLTF. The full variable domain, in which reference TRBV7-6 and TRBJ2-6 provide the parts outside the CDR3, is GAGVSQSPRYKVTKRGQDVALRCDPISGHVSLYWYRQALGQGPEFLTYFNYEAQQDKSGLPNDRFSAERPEGSISTLTIQRTEQRDSAMYRCASSLTSGASGANVLTFGAGSRLTVL.

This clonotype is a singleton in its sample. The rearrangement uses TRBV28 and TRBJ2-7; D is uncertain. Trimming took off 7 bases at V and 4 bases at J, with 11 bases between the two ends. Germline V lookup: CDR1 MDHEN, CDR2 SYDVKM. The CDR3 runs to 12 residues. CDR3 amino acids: CASTLNGYEQYF. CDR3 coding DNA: TGTGCCAGCACCCTCAACGGTTACGAGCAGTACTTC.

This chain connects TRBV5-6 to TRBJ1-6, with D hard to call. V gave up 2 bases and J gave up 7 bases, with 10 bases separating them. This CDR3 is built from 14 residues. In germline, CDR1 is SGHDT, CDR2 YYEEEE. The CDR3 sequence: CASSFRETNSPLHF. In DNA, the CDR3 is TGTGCCAGCAGCTTCCGGGAGACCAATTCACCCCTCCACTTT.

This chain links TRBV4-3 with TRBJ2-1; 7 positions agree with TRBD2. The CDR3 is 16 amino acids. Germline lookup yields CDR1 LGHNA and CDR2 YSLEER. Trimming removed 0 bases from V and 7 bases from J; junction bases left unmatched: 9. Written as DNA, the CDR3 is TGCGCCAGCAGCCAAGAGGGGGAGGGTGGGTATAATGAGCAGTTCTTC. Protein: CASSQEGEGGYNEQFF.

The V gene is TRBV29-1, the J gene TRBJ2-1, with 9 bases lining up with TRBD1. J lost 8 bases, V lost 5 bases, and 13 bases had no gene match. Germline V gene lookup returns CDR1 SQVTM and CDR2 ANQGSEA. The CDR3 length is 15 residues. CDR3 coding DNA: TGCAGCGTTTGCACCGGGACAGGGAATTTGGATGAGCAGTTCTTC. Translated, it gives CSVCTGTGNLDEQFF.

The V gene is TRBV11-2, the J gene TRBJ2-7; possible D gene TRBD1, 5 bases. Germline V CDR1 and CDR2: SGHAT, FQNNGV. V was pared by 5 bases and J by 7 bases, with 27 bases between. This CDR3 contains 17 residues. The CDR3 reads CASSRLPPGHPAYEQYF. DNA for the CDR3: TGTGCCAGCAGCCGATTACCCCCAGGACATCCGGCGTATGAGCAGTACTTC.

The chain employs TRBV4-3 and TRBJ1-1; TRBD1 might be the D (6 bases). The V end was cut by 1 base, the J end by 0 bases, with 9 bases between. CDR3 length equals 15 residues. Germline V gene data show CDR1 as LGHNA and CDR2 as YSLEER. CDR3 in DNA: TGCGCCAGCAGCCAAGCGAACAGGGTGAACACTGAAGCTTTCTTT. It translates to CASSQANRVNTEAFF.

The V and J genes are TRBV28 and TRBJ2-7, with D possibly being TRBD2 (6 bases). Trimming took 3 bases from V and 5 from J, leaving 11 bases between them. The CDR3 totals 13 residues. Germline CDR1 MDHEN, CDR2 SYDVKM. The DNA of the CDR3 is TGTGCCAGCAGTTTTTACGGGGGAGACGAGCAGTACTTC. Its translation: CASSFYGGDEQYF.

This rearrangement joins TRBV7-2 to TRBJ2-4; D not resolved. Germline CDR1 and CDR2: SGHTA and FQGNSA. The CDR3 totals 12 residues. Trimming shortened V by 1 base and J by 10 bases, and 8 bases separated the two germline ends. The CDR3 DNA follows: TGTGCCAGCAGCTTAGTTTTTAGTATTCAGTACTTC. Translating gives CASSLVFSIQYF.

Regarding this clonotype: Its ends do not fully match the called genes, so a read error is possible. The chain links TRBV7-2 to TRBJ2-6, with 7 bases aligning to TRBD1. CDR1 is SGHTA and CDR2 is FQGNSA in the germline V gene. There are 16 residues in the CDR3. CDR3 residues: CASNLEGASGANVLTF. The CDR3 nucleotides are TGTGCCAGCAACTTAGAGGGGGCAAGTGGGGCCAACGTCCTGACTTTC. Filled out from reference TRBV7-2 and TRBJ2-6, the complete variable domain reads GAGVSQSPSNKVTEKGKDVELRCDPISGHTALYWYRQSLGQGLEFLIYFQGNSAPDKSGLPSDRFSAERTGGSVSTLTIQRTQQEDSAVYLCASNLEGASGANVLTFGAGSRLTVL.

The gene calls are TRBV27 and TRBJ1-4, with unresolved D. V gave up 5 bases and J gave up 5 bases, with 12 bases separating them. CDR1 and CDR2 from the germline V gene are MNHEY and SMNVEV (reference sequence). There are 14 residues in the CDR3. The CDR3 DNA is TGTGCCAGCAGTGTTAGGAACAGCAATGAAAAACTGTTTTTT. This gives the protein CASSVRNSNEKLFF.

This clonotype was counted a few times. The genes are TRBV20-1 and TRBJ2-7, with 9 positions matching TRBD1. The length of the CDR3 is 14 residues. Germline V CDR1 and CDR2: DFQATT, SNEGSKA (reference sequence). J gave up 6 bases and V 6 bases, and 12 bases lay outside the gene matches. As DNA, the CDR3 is TGCAGTGCCCACGAACCCGGGACAGGGTCCGAGCAGTACTTC. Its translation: CSAHEPGTGSEQYF.

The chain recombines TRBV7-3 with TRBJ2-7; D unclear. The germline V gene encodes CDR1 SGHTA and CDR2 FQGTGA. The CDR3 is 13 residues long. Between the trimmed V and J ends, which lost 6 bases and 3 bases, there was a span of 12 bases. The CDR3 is CASSSVHGYEQYF. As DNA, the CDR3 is TGTGCCAGCAGTTCTGTGCACGGCTACGAGCAGTACTTC.